The 30 T cell receptor beta chains below all came from one sample that was sequenced in a study of chemoradiotherapy in HPV16-positive cancers. TCRdb's copy holds only in-frame clones and misses some; the assay was immunoSEQ multiplex PCR. This sample yields about 53,000 clones, of which more than 75% are seen a single time; more than 3% belongs to the top ten. The specimen comprised blood, sampled from a patient who underwent chemoradiotherapy. The receptor source for this set is a human donor with HPV-associated anogenital cancer.

The chain links TRBV19 to TRBJ1-6, with D hard to call. The V gene's germline CDR1 is LNHDA and CDR2 SQIVND (reference sequence). Trimming removed 6 bases from V and 7 bases from J, with 10 bases in between. This CDR3 comprises 13 residues. The CDR3 loop is CASSFLGNSPLHF. The CDR3 nucleotides are TGTGCCAGTAGCTTCTTGGGGAATTCACCCCTCCACTTT.

The V and J genes are TRBV12-5 and TRBJ2-7, with unresolved D. The ends were cut back, 1 base at V and 7 bases at J, with 8 bases in the middle. Per germline, CDR1 LGHNT and CDR2 FRNRAP. The CDR3 loop spans 12 amino acids. The CDR3 protein is CASGLAANEQYF. The CDR3 coding sequence is TGTGCTAGTGGTTTGGCCGCGAATGAGCAGTACTTC.

The rearrangement links TRBV6-6 to TRBJ2-5; possible D gene TRBD2, 6 bases. The CDR3 extends over 15 amino acids. Germline-derived CDR1 and CDR2 are MNHNY and SVGAGI (reference sequence). V was trimmed by 6 bases and J by 5 bases, leaving 19 bases between them. This chain's CDR3 is CASSPGEVPRETQYF. The CDR3 nucleotides are TGTGCCAGCAGCCCCGGGGAGGTGCCGCGGGAGACCCAGTACTTC.

The V call is TRBV7-3, the J call TRBJ2-3; 14 bases agree with TRBD2. CDR3 length equals 18 residues. Trimming cost V 5 bases and J 2 bases; bases outside gene matches: 9. Per the germline V gene, CDR1 is SGHTA and CDR2 is FQGTGA. The CDR3 DNA reads as TGTGCCAGCAGCCTGAGCCCGGGACTAGCGGGAGTCACAGATACGCAGTATTTT. This encodes CASSLSPGLAGVTDTQYF.

This clone came up a few times. The CDR3 nucleotides are TGTGCCAGCAGCTCGGACAGGGGACAGCCCCAGCATTTT. Protein product: CASSSDRGQPQHF. The rearrangement joins TRBV7-9 to TRBJ1-5; TRBD1 aligns across 9 bases. The CDR3 sequence is 13 residues long. Germline CDR1 and CDR2: SEHNR and FQNEAQ (reference sequence). The J segment lost 7 bases and the V segment lost 4 bases, leaving 2 bases of the junction unmatched. The full variable domain, with the rest looked up from reference TRBV7-9 and TRBJ1-5, is DTGVSQNPRHKITKRGQNVTFRCDPISEHNRLYWYRQTLGQGPEFLTYFQNEAQLEKSRLLSDRFSAERPKGSFSTLEIQRTEQGDSAMYLCASSSDRGQPQHFGDGTRLSIL.

The CDR3 loop is CASSMEVDTQYF. CDR3 sequence (DNA): TGTGCCAGTAGTATGGAGGTAGATACGCAGTATTTT. The rearrangement links TRBV19 to TRBJ2-3; TRBD2 is a possible D gene (5 bases). Trimming stripped 3 bases from V and 5 bases from J, with 6 bases between. The CDR3 runs 12 residues. Germline V gene sequence: CDR1 LNHDA, CDR2 SQIVND (reference sequence).

This clone occurred once. The rearrangement joins TRBV27 to TRBJ1-2; 9 bases align to TRBD1. Germline CDR1 is MNHEY and CDR2 is SMNVEV (reference sequence). This CDR3 is built from 14 residues. V shed 5 bases and J 6 bases; nucleotides not matched to a gene: 7. The CDR3 DNA sequence: TGTGCCAGCAGTCCCGAGACAGGGGGAAATGGCTACACCTTC. It specifies CASSPETGGNGYTF.

V gene TRBV6-1 combines with J gene TRBJ1-1; D call uncertain. This CDR3 is 14 amino acids long. The V gene lost 5 bases and the J gene lost 6 bases, with 16 bases spanning the gap. CDR1 and CDR2 from the germline V gene are MNHNS and SASEGT. The CDR3 nucleotides read TGTGCCAGCAGTAACCTAAGAGGAACAGCTGAAGCTTTCTTT. The encoded protein is CASSNLRGTAEAFF.

The rearrangement joins TRBV5-4 to TRBJ2-2; the match to TRBD2 covers 8 bases. V shed 0 bases, J shed 8 bases, and the junction held 9 bases outside the gene matches. The CDR3 has 16 residues. In germline, CDR1 is SGHNT, CDR2 YYREEE (reference sequence). This CDR3 reads CASSLAASGQGGELFF. The CDR3 coding sequence is TGTGCCAGCAGCTTGGCGGCTAGCGGGCAAGGTGGGGAGCTGTTTTTT.

This chain connects TRBV30 to TRBJ2-3, with TRBD1 as a possible D gene (5 bases). Germline V CDR1 and CDR2: GTSNPN, SVGIG (reference sequence). The length of the CDR3 is 12 residues. V lost 2 bases to trimming and J lost 3 bases, with 6 bases between them. The CDR3 sequence: CAWSKGTDTQYF. Written as DNA, the CDR3 is TGTGCCTGGAGTAAGGGGACAGATACGCAGTATTTT. Variable domain in full (rest from reference TRBV30 and TRBJ2-3): SQTIHQWPATLVQPVGSPLSLECTVEGTSNPNLYWYRQAAGRGLQLLFYSVGIGQISSEVPQNLSASRPQDRQFILSSKKLLLSDSGFYLCAWSKGTDTQYFGPGTRLTVL.

The J gene is TRBJ1-2, the V gene TRBV9; D gene uncertain. CDR1 is SGDLS, CDR2 YYNGEE, per germline. The CDR3 runs to 16 residues. V was cut by 0 bases and J by 5 bases, with 17 bases left in between. DNA of the CDR3: TGTGCCAGCAGCGTAGATGCAGGACCAACCACATATGGCTACACCTTC. Protein product: CASSVDAGPTTYGYTF.

The chain employs TRBV7-9 and TRBJ2-7, with 14 bases fitting TRBD2. The CDR3 contains 16 residues. The V gene's germline CDR1 is SEHNR and CDR2 FQNEAQ (reference sequence). The trim removed 1 base at V and 6 bases at J, leaving 5 bases unmatched. Here the CDR3 reads CASSLGGLAGVGEQYF. Here the CDR3 DNA reads TGTGCCAGCAGCTTAGGGGGACTAGCGGGAGTCGGCGAGCAGTACTTC. The full variable domain, completed using reference TRBV7-9 and TRBJ2-7, is DTGVSQNPRHKITKRGQNVTFRCDPISEHNRLYWYRQTLGQGPEFLTYFQNEAQLEKSRLLSDRFSAERPKGSFSTLEIQRTEQGDSAMYLCASSLGGLAGVGEQYFGPGTRLTVT.

This clone was picked up a small number of times. The chain links TRBV6-5 to TRBJ1-1; D call uncertain. V lost 5 bases, J lost 11 bases, and 15 bases lay in between. The CDR3 runs 12 residues. Germline V gene lookup returns CDR1 MNHEY and CDR2 SVGAGI. CDR3 residues: CASSPGFPVAFF. In DNA form, the CDR3 reads TGTGCCAGCAGTCCCGGATTTCCGGTGGCTTTCTTT.

The J gene is TRBJ2-7, the V gene TRBV7-9; D is uncertain. The CDR3 is made up of 14 amino acids. V was trimmed by 1 base and J by 3 bases, leaving 10 bases between them. Looked up from germline, CDR1 is SEHNR and CDR2 is FQNEAQ (reference sequence). The CDR3 here is CASSLGNRDYEQYF. The CDR3 nucleotides are TGTGCCAGCAGCTTAGGGAACAGAGACTACGAGCAGTACTTC. Drawing the rest from reference TRBV7-9 and TRBJ2-7, the complete variable domain is DTGVSQNPRHKITKRGQNVTFRCDPISEHNRLYWYRQTLGQGPEFLTYFQNEAQLEKSRLLSDRFSAERPKGSFSTLEIQRTEQGDSAMYLCASSLGNRDYEQYFGPGTRLTVT.

This clone was picked up one time. This chain connects TRBV7-8 to TRBJ2-2; possibly TRBD1 for D (6 bases). The germline V gene has CDR1 SGHVS and CDR2 FQNEAQ. The CDR3 length is 17 residues. The V end was cut by 1 base, the J end by 7 bases, with 19 bases between. CDR3 in amino acids: CASSLGSTGIDVGELFF. The DNA for the CDR3 is TGTGCCAGCAGCTTAGGGTCTACAGGGATTGACGTCGGGGAGCTGTTTTTT.

The chain couples TRBV5-4 to TRBJ2-7; 13 bases are a match to TRBD2. J lost 5 bases, V lost 6 bases, and 5 bases had no gene match. The V gene's germline CDR1 is SGHNT and CDR2 YYREEE (reference sequence). The CDR3 has 14 residues. CDR3 DNA: TGTGCCAGCACCTCCGGACTAGCGGGAGACGAGCAGTACTTC. The encoded protein is CASTSGLAGDEQYF.

V usage is TRBV21-1 and J usage is TRBJ1-6. TRBV21-1 is annotated as a pseudogene. This CDR3 spans 13 amino acids. The CDR3 spells CASSNGDNSPLHF. The CDR3 DNA reads as TGTGCCAGCAGCAACGGGGACAATTCACCCCTCCACTTT.

The J gene is TRBJ1-4, the V gene TRBV4-3; TRBD1 matches at 7 bases. Germline assignment: CDR1 LGHNA and CDR2 YSLEER. V trimming: 0 bases; J trimming: 10 bases; junction bases outside the gene matches: 11. The CDR3 extends over 16 amino acids. Here the CDR3 reads CASSQDMTGQYGKLFF. In DNA, the CDR3 is TGCGCCAGCAGCCAAGATATGACGGGACAGTACGGAAAACTGTTTTTT.

The chain is built from TRBV7-2 and TRBJ2-5; maybe TRBD2 (5 bases). CDR3 length: 15 amino acids. V gave up 3 bases and J gave up 5 bases, with 16 bases separating them. Germline V CDR1 and CDR2: SGHTA, FQGNSA. In DNA, the CDR3 is TGTGCCAGCAGCTTTAATGGACTTCCCCTGGAGACCCAGTACTTC. The encoded protein is CASSFNGLPLETQYF. Combining the CDR3 with reference TRBV7-2 and TRBJ2-5 gives the whole variable domain GAGVSQSPSNKVTEKGKDVELRCDPISGHTALYWYRQSLGQGLEFLIYFQGNSAPDKSGLPSDRFSAERTGGSVSTLTIQRTQQEDSAVYLCASSFNGLPLETQYFGPGTRLLVL.

On this clone itself: One end of the junction is discordant with germline, which a read error may explain. The rearrangement uses TRBV7-7 and TRBJ2-5, with 9 bases that match TRBD2. This CDR3 is built from 15 residues. Germline values: CDR1 SSHAT, CDR2 FNYEAQ (reference sequence). CDR3 protein: CASSLVAGEVETQYF. The DNA of the CDR3 is TGTGCTAGCAGCTTAGTAGCGGGAGAGGTTGAGACCCAGTACTTC.

The rearrangement uses TRBV6-5 and TRBJ2-5, with 9 bases fitting TRBD2. Germline CDR1 reads MNHEY; CDR2 reads SVGAGI. The length of the CDR3 is 14 residues. J lost 1 base, V lost 6 bases, and 3 bases had no gene match. The CDR3 bases are TGTGCCAGCAGCCTTAGCGGGGGCCAAGAGACCCAGTACTTC. Translation gives CASSLSGGQETQYF.

The chain employs TRBV18 and TRBJ2-7; perhaps D is TRBD1 or TRBD2 (7 bases each). V was shortened by 3 bases and J by 9 bases, with 15 bases between the two germline ends. The CDR3 totals 13 residues. Germline V gives CDR1 KGHSH, CDR2 LQKENI. CDR3 DNA sequence: TGTGCCAGCTCACCCCCAGGGGGGGGGCCGCAGTACTTC. This translates into CASSPPGGGPQYF.

The chain has TRBV27 and TRBJ2-2; 10 bases are a match to TRBD1. This CDR3 is built from 15 residues. Germline loops: CDR1 MNHEY, CDR2 SMNVEV (reference sequence). Losses at the gene ends were 4 bases for V and 7 bases for J; bases not matched to a gene: 6. The DNA of the CDR3 is TGTGCCAGCAGTTGGGGACAGGGGCGTAGCGGGGAGCTGTTTTTT. Translation: CASSWGQGRSGELFF.

This chain links TRBV11-2 with TRBJ1-2, with 7 bases identical to TRBD1. Trimming at V came to 5 bases and at J to 4 bases, leaving 4 bases not matched to a gene. The CDR3 totals 13 residues. The germline V gene has CDR1 SGHAT and CDR2 FQNNGV. The CDR3 nucleotides are TGTGCCAGCAGCCAGGGGGGGGCCTATGGCTACACCTTC. This encodes CASSQGGAYGYTF.

The V call is TRBV25-1, the J call TRBJ1-1; perhaps TRBD1 as D (5 bases). Germline V gene sequence: CDR1 MGHDK, CDR2 SYGVNS. Trimming took off 4 bases at V and 3 bases at J, with 24 bases between the two ends. The CDR3 contains 18 residues. The CDR3 DNA reads as TGTGCCAGCAGTGGTGGGGCAGGCGGAGATCGGTTGGACACTGAAGCTTTCTTT. This gives the protein CASSGGAGGDRLDTEAFF.

This clone was counted once. The chain uses TRBV7-2 and TRBJ2-2; 8 nucleotides agree with TRBD1. The CDR3 extends over 14 amino acids. Germline CDR1 and CDR2: SGHTA and FQGNSA. V shed 10 bases, J shed 1 base, and the junction held 5 bases outside the gene matches. The CDR3, as DNA: TGTGCCACCGCCGGGACAGGGAACACCGGGGAGCTGTTTTTT. Translating gives CATAGTGNTGELFF.

The CDR3 coding sequence is TGTGCCAGTAGTATAGGCGGGGGTCTTAATTCACCCCTCCACTTT. Amino acids: CASSIGGGLNSPLHF. V is TRBV19 and J is TRBJ1-6; possibly TRBD1 for D (5 bases). The CDR3 runs 15 residues. Germline CDR1 LNHDA, CDR2 SQIVND (reference sequence). Trimming removed 1 base at V and 6 bases at J, with 10 bases between.

This clone rates as medium-sized. The chain carries TRBV7-8 and TRBJ2-2, with D possibly being TRBD1 (5 bases). CDR1 and CDR2 (germline): SGHVS, FQNEAQ. V was cut by 2 bases and J by 4 bases, with 11 bases left in between. The CDR3 sequence is 15 residues long. CDR3 sequence reads: CASSLLQGPTGELFF. The CDR3 region has the DNA TGTGCCAGCAGCTTACTGCAGGGTCCCACCGGGGAGCTGTTTTTT.

The chain is built from TRBV7-9 and TRBJ2-5; tentative D call: TRBD1 (6 bases). Germline V gene lookup returns CDR1 SEHNR and CDR2 FQNEAQ (reference sequence). This CDR3 has 16 amino acids. V dropped 0 bases and J dropped 8 bases, with 19 bases sitting between them. CDR3 sequence: CASSLAGGAAHDTQYF. CDR3 in DNA: TGTGCCAGCAGCTTAGCAGGGGGAGCGGCCCATGATACCCAGTACTTC.

This clone occurred a few times. V is TRBV10-1 and J is TRBJ1-5, with D maybe TRBD1 (5 bases). CDR3 length: 16 residues. Germline loops: CDR1 WNHNN, CDR2 SYGVQD (reference sequence). The V gene lost 7 bases and the J gene lost 4 bases, with 20 bases spanning the gap. The CDR3 is CASMKGLSGENQPQHF. CDR3 DNA: TGCGCCAGCATGAAGGGGCTGTCTGGAGAAAATCAGCCCCAGCATTTT.